Listed here is a single TCR beta chain. One end of the junction does not line up with germline, which may come from a read error. CDR1 KGHSH and CDR2 LQKENI come from the germline V gene. This CDR3 contains 14 residues. Assay: immunoSEQ multiplex PCR; the TCRdb copy retains only in-frame clones and omits some. The table has fewer than 200,000 clones, around 82% seen once; the top ten hold around 10%. This entry belongs to a study of blood T cell repertoires in COVID-19. The sequence derives from a woman of 80 years or more with acute or convalescent COVID-19. Sequencing used peripheral blood. The chain carries TRBV18 and TRBJ1-1, with D possibly TRBD1 on 6 matching bases. The CDR3 bases are TGTGCCAGCTCACCTCAGGGTCTCCAGGGGCCCCCTCCCTTT. Translating gives CASSPQGLQGPPPF.